These T cell receptor beta chains were read from a single sample in a study of blood T cell repertoires in COVID-19. Libraries were prepared by immunoSEQ multiplex PCR; TCRdb keeps only in-frame clonotypes and omits some of them. Of 350,000 to 450,000 clones listed, 85% were seen once; the top ten hold 3.6%. Sequencing was done on a sample of peripheral blood. All receptors come from a woman aged 18-29 years with acute or convalescent COVID-19. Both conserved end residues are trimmed from each CDR3. The D gene is left open where the match is weak.

TRBV6-1 | TRBD2 | 17 | ASSARTGTTSGRAYEQY
TRBV2 | TRBD1 | 14 | ARGLPGGDNTGELF
TRBV12-5 | - | 10 | ASGPSSGLPF
TRBV27 | - | 14 | ASSLMQGGDNEKLF
TRBV4-1 | - | 14 | ASSQPSGTYNSPLH
TRBV28 | - | 13 | ASSSEEGGRDTQY
TRBV30 | - | 12 | AWSVGGSGNTIY
TRBV4-1 | TRBD1 | 14 | ASSQVLGQGNTEAF
TRBV6-2/TRBV6-3 | TRBD2 | 16 | ASSSYSGGAVRQETQY
TRBV18 | TRBD1 | 13 | ASSLPTGGSYGYT
TRBV5-1 | - | 15 | ASSFGGSAATNEKLF
TRBV19 | TRBD1 | 13 | ASSIPGQGYYGYT
TRBV3-1/TRBV3-2 | - | 12 | ASSQEFRNTEAF
TRBV11-1 | - | 13 | ASREDVGDNSPLH
TRBV5-6 | TRBD2 | 15 | ASRSNTGGRPLDTQY
TRBV5-8 | TRBD2 | 13 | ASITAGGPEYEQY
TRBV20-1 | - | 9 | SVSVNTEAF
TRBV27 | - | 11 | LASSLGWEKLF
TRBV19 | - | 10 | ASSTNRVGTF
TRBV28 | - | 12 | ASSLAGENTEAF
TRBV27 | TRBD1 | 12 | ASSAGTGGYEQY
TRBV28 | - | 13 | ASSLQSLLNSPLH
TRBV4-1 | - | 15 | ASSQDGNWGGNQPQH
TRBV2 | - | 12 | ASSPDSGSTEAF
TRBV3-1/TRBV3-2 | - | 10 | ASSQWGREAF